This record concerns one TCR beta chain sequence. CDR1 and CDR2 from the germline V gene are SNHLY and FYNNEI. V lost 8 bases and J lost 0, with 15 bases in between. The CDR3 runs 15 residues. This specimen comes from a study of technical replicates of blood from a handful of donors. Here immunoSEQ multiplex PCR was the method, and the copy in TCRdb shows in-frame clones only, minus some. The data hold 50,000 or so clones, with more than 85% observed a single time. The sequencing sample was made of PBMCs. This chain connects TRBV2 to TRBJ2-3; tentatively, D is TRBD2 (5 bases). The clonotype originates from a human donor in good health. Some clones in this sample may be carry-over from other donors' samples. The DNA for the CDR3 is TGTGCCAGCTGGAGGACTGACACTAGCACAGATACGCAGTATTTT. Translating gives CASWRTDTSTDTQYF.